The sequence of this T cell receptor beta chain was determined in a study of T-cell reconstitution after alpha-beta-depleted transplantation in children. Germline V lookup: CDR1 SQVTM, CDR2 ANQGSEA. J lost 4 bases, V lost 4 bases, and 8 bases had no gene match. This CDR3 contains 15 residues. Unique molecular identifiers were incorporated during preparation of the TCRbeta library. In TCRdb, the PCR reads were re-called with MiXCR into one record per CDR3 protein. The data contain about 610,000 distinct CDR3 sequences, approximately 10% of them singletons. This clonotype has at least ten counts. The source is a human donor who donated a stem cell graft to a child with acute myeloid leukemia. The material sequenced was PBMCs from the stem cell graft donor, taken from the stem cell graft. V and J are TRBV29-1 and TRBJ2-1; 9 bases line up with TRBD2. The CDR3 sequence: CSVVGGGGIYNEQFF. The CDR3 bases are TGCAGCGTTGTTGGCGGGGGGGGGATTTACAATGAGCAGTTCTTC.